This entry is about one T cell receptor (beta chain). In the authors' methods: For nucleated cells, counts were estimated from reference gene primer amplification. Using immunoSEQ multiplex PCR, the repertoire was profiled, and TCRdb retains in-frame clones only, with some absent. V and J calls and clone size follow that table, whereas D and trimming were derived from the DNA. In the table there are some 130,000 clones, roughly 86% of which are singletons. Trimming cost V 0 bases and J 4 bases, with 16 bases left between them. The CDR3 has 16 residues. The V gene's germline CDR1 is SQVTM and CDR2 ANQGSEA. This sample stems from a study of blood T cell repertoires in COVID-19. The overall study: Sites in the United States, Italy and Spain provided acute and convalescent COVID-19 samples. T cells, B-cell-depleted T cells, or PBMCs supplied cDNA or gDNA.

In Seattle, patients joined the study during active infection and were tracked longitudinally. The receptor was isolated from a woman aged 70-85 years with COVID-19, enrolled during active disease. The chain employs TRBV29-1 and TRBJ2-4; tentatively, D is TRBD2 (6 bases). Sequences were obtained from peripheral blood. Here the CDR3 reads CSVEDRDRAGKNIQYF. In nucleotides, the CDR3 is TGCAGCGTTGAAGATCGGGATCGGGCGGGGAAAAACATTCAGTACTTC.